This T cell receptor beta chain derives from a study of identical twins (dated by TCRdb to the mid-2010s). A note on the overall study: The study deep-sequenced TCR alpha and beta repertoires from monozygotic twins, unrelated adults of various ages and cord blood to test whether fetal clonotypes persist. Replicate twin experiments were performed at different times using different library preparation protocols to rule out contamination. Beyond this particular receptor, the publication reports: Fewer insertions were carried by abundant cord blood beta clonotypes, a similar but weaker trend appeared in young adult naive repertoires, and no such trend appeared in memory repertoires. Recombination models systematically underestimated out-of-frame TCR alpha sharing in monozygotic twins but agreed with sharing between unrelated individuals. A weaker excess of twin sharing was found in beta out-of-frame sequences because the signal-to-noise ratio was lowered by fewer shared sequences. Invariant T cells such as MAIT and iNKT could partly confound zero-insertion analyses, though diverse VJ usage argued against this for most clonotypes. Because the same donors could not be followed over many years, conclusions were based on cross-sectional statistical analysis. Compared with coincidental sharing between unrelated individuals, out-of-frame TCR alpha sequences shared between twins had an excess of sequences with low generation probability.

Points on this clonotype: Its antigen is still unknown. No clone much larger than this one lies a single base away; base qualities are absent.

As encoded in the germline V gene, CDR1 is SGHRS while CDR2 is YFSETQ. Clipping removes 2 bases from V and 3 bases from J, with 6 as the unmatched junction base count. From cysteine to phenylalanine, the CDR3 is 16 amino acids long. The kept DNA is CDR3 alone, 48 bases in frame from the first base. Library creation used 5' RACE. Sequencing was performed on an Illumina HiSeq 2000. Template switching introduced a universal primer binding site; the final cDNA contained a unique molecular identifier, enabling accurate counting of TCR cDNA molecules. Specific primers in the conserved constant-segment region were used to synthesize first-strand cDNA for the TCR alpha and beta chains. To control for contamination, every cDNA library carried two barcodes: a SMART-Mk sample barcode plus Illumina barcodes. TruSeq adapter sequences along with Illumina sample barcodes were introduced in two successive PCR steps. The Illumina HiSeq platform was used with custom primers to sequence TCR alpha and beta cDNA libraries. Under the source paper's analysis protocol: MiGEC was used to process raw reads and extract unique molecular identifiers, and MiXCR was used to find CDR3 positions. Recombination models were inferred per individual with the repgenHMM and IGoR tools using an EM algorithm. Shared clonotype analysis was performed with the tcR package in R, normalizing sharing by the product of cloneset sizes. To study raw recombination without the effects of thymic and clonal selection, out-of-frame nonproductive sequences were analyzed. The raw public reads went through TCRdb reprocessing: fastp at Q25, MiXCR clone calling, in-frame beta chains kept. Records with the same CDR3 protein are collapsed into one entry carrying the most frequent genes and DNA. The V and J calls, along with clone size, are taken from TCRdb and not from the paper's own processing. The sample table lists roughly 1,500,000 distinct CDR3 sequences, more than 30% of them with a count of one. More than 0.25% of the sample belongs to the ten largest clones.

Every donor in the study was a healthy Caucasian. The chain uses TRBV5-1 and TRBJ2-4; the junction holds 9 bases that match TRBD2. Sequencing used cord blood. This TCR came from a newborn girl in good health. CDR3 protein: CASSFPLSGGKNIQYF. At the DNA level, the sequence is TGCGCCAGCAGCTTTCCTCTTAGCGGGGGCAAAAACATTCAGTACTTC.